This TCR beta chain appears in the sequencing data of a study of T cells after yellow fever vaccination. Background on the study: Preparing low-cell-number fractions relied on SMART-Seq v4 Ultra Low Input.

Trimming took 2 bases from V and 4 from J, leaving 8 bases between them. Germline assignment: CDR1 KGHSH and CDR2 LQKENI. The CDR3 is 13 amino acids. A few counts support this clonotype. Its antigen is not identified. Study results and caveats: Most clones from primary vaccination resurfaced after the booster (approximately 96% CD4, about 91% CD8).

They built TCR cDNA with 5'RACE template switching, a step that put in a universal primer site and UMIs. One entry per CDR3 protein results from TCRdb running MiXCR on the 5' RACE reads. Among hundreds of thousands of distinct CDR3 sequences listed, about 12% were seen once. This TCR derives from a man younger than 45 who received the YFV17D yellow fever vaccine. Sequencing used PBMCs, obtained on the day of the yellow fever booster vaccination. The chain uses TRBV18 and TRBJ2-5; D unclear. The CDR3 DNA follows: TGTGCCAGCTCACCAGGCGACCGAGAGACCCAGTACTTC. Translated, it gives CASSPGDRETQYF.